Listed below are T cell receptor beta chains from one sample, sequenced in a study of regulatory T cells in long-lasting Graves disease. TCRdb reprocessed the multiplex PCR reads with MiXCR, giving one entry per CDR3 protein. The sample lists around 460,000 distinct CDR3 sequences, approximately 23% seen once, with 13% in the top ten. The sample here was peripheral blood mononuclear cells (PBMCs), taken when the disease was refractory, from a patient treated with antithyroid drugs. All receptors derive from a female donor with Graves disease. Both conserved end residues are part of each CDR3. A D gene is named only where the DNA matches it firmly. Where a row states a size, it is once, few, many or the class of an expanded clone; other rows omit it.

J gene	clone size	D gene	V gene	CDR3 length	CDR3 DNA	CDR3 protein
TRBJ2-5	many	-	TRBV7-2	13	TGTGCCAGCAGCCCAGGGTGGGGAGAGACCCAGTACTTC	CASSPGWGETQYF
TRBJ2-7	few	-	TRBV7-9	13	TGTGCCAGCAGCCAACAGGCCCGCTACGAGCAGTACTTC	CASSQQARYEQYF
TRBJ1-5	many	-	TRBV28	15	TGTGCCAGCAGTTCCCTTGACAGGACAGATCAGCCCCAGCATTTT	CASSSLDRTDQPQHF
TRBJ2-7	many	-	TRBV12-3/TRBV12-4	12	TGTGCCAGCCGGGCAGGACTGTACGAGCAGTACTTC	CASRAGLYEQYF
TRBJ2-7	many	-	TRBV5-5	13	TGTGCCAGCAGCCGGGACGGCTACTACGAGCAGTACTTC	CASSRDGYYEQYF
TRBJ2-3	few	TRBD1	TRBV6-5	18	TGTGCCAGCAGTTACTCGATAAAGGGGGCCACTCTGACAGATACGCAGTATTTT	CASSYSIKGATLTDTQYF
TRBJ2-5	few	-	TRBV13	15	TGTGCCAGCAGCCAAATTAGGAGCATCCAAGAGACCCAGTACTTC	CASSQIRSIQETQYF
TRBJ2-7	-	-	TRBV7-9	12	TGTGTCAGCTCCCGCGGGGTTTACGAGCAGTACTTC	CVSSRGVYEQYF
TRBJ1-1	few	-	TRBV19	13	TGTGCCAGTAACAGGGAAACTAACACTGAAGCTTTCTTT	CASNRETNTEAFF
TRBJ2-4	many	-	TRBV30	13	TGTGCCTGGGATGTAAGCGCCAAAAACATTCAGTACTTC	CAWDVSAKNIQYF
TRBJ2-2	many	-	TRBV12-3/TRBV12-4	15	TGTGCCAGCAGTTTGCAGGGCGTCGGCACCGGGGAGCTGTTTTTT	CASSLQGVGTGELFF
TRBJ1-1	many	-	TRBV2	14	TGTGCCAGCAGAGCATTGACAGCTCACACTGAAGCTTTCTTT	CASRALTAHTEAFF
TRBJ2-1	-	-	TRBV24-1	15	TGTGCCACCAGTGACCCGGTCGGGGACGGTAATGAGCAGTTCTTC	CATSDPVGDGNEQFF
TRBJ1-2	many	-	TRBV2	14	TGTGCCAGGGGAAGGAGTCTTAGCGGGGATGGCTACACCTTC	CARGRSLSGDGYTF
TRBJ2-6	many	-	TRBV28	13	TGTGCCAGCACCCGGCTGCTGGCCAACGTCCTGACTTTC	CASTRLLANVLTF
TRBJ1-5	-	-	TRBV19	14	TGTGCCAGTAGACCAGGGTGGCGCAATCAGCCCCAGCATTTT	CASRPGWRNQPQHF
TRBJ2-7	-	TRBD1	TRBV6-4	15	TGTGCCAGCAGTGAACAACAGGGGCGTTACTACGAGCAGTACTTC	CASSEQQGRYYEQYF
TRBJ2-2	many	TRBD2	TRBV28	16	TGTGCCAGCAGTCCGGTTAGCGGGAGATACACCGGGGAGCTGTTTTTT	CASSPVSGRYTGELFF
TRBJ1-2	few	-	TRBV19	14	TGTGCCAGCACCGACAACGGGATTGTGAGAGGCTACACCTTC	CASTDNGIVRGYTF
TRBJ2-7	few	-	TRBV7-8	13	TGTGCCAGCAGCTCCCAGCTGGGCTACGAGCAGTACTTC	CASSSQLGYEQYF
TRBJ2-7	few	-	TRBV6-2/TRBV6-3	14	TGTGCCAGCAGTAACCTGCGTTCCTCCTACGAGCAGTACTTC	CASSNLRSSYEQYF
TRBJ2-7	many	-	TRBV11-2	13	TGTGCCAGCAGCGCCAGTCACTCCTACGAGCAGTACTTC	CASSASHSYEQYF
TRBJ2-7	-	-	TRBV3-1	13	TGTGCCAGCAGCCGCTCGGACACTTACGAGCAGTACTTC	CASSRSDTYEQYF
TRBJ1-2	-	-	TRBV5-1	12	TGCGCCAGCAGCAGGGACATCTATGGCTACACCTTC	CASSRDIYGYTF
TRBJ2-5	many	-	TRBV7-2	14	TGTGCCAGCAGCCTGGGGGCCTCCTGGGAGACCCAGTACTTC	CASSLGASWETQYF
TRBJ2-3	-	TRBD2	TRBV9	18	TGTGCCAGCAGCGCCACCGGGACTAGCGGGAGAATATCAGATACGCAGTATTTT	CASSATGTSGRISDTQYF
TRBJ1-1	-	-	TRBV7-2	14	TGTGCCAGCAGCCAAGAGATGGGATTTACTGAAGCTTTCTTT	CASSQEMGFTEAFF
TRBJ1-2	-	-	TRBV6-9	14	TGTGCCAGCAGTTACTCGAACAGCATCTATGGCTACACCTTC	CASSYSNSIYGYTF
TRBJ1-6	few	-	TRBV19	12	TGTGCGGTCGGTGGGATGGATTCACCCCTCCACTTT	CAVGGMDSPLHF
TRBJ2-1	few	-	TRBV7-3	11	TGTGCCAGCAGTTTAGGTGACAGTCAGTTCTTC	CASSLGDSQFF
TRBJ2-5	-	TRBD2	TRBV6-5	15	TGTGCCAGCAGTTTTTGGGACTACCTCAGAGAGACCCAGTACTTC	CASSFWDYLRETQYF
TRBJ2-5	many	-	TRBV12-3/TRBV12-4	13	TGTGCCAGCAGTTTCCGACCAGGGGAGACCCAGTACTTC	CASSFRPGETQYF
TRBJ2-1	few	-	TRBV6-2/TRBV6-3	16	TGTGCCAGCAGTGAAGCCTCGGGTGACAGGTCGGGGAAGCAGTTCTTC	CASSEASGDRSGKQFF